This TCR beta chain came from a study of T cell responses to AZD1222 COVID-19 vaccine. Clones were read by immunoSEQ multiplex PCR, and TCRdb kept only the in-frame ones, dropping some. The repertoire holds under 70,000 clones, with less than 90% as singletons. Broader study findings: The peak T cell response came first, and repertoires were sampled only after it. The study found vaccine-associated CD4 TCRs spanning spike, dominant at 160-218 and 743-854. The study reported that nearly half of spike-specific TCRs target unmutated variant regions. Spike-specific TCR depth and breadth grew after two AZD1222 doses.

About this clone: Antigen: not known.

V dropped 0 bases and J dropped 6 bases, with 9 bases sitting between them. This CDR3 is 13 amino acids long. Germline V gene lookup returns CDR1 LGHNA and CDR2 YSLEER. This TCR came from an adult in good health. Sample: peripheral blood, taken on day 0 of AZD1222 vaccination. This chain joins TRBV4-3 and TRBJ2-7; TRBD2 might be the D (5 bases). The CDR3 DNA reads TGCGCCAGCAGCCAAGAGAGAGGGTTCGAGCAGTACTTC. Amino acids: CASSQERGFEQYF.